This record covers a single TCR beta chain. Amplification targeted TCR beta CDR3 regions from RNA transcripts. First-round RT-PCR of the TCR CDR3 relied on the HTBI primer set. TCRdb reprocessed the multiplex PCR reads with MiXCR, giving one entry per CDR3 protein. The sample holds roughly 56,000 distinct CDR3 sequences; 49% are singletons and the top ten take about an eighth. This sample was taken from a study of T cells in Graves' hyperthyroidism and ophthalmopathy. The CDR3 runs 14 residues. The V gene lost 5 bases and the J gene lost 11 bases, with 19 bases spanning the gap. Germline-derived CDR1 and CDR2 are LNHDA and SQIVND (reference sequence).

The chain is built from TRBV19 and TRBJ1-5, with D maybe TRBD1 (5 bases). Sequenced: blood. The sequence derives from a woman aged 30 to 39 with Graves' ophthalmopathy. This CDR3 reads CASSQWTYQETQHF. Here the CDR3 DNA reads TGTGCCAGTAGTCAGTGGACATACCAAGAGACCCAGCATTTT.